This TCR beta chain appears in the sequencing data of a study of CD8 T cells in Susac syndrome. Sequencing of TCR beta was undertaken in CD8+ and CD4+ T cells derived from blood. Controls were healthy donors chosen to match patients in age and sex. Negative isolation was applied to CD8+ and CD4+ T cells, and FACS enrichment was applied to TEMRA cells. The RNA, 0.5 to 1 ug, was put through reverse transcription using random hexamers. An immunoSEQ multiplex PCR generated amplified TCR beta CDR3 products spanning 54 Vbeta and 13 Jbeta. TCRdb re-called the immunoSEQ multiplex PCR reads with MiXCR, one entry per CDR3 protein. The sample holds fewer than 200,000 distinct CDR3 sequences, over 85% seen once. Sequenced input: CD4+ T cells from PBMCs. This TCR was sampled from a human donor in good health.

CDR3 coding DNA: TGTGCCATCAGGATACAGGGGGTCCCCGGAGAGACCCAGTACTTC. Translated, it gives CAIRIQGVPGETQYF. The genes are TRBV10-3 and TRBJ2-5; 8 nucleotides line up with TRBD1. The J segment lost 4 bases and the V segment lost 6 bases, leaving 10 bases of the junction unmatched. This CDR3 spans 15 amino acids. Germline V gene lookup returns CDR1 ENHRY and CDR2 SYGVKD.